This TCR beta chain came from a study of T cell repertoires in cytomegalovirus infection. Background on the study: Indications came from public TCR beta signatures; they pointed to CMV infection and to a matching HLA type. Study-level results: There were HLA-C-restricted CMV-specific TCR beta clonotypes dominating the ex vivo response. There were carriers of CMV plus the relevant HLA, and cumulative public TCR beta family frequency identified them.

Trimming at V came to 4 bases and at J to 9 bases, leaving 7 bases not matched to a gene. Per germline, CDR1 SGHTA and CDR2 FQGTGA. The CDR3 contains 14 residues. One entry per CDR3 protein, called by TCRdb with MiXCR from the reads. The sample lists around 85,000 distinct CDR3 sequences; 40% to 50% were seen once. To note about this clonotype: Its antigen is unknown.

The rearrangement links TRBV7-3 to TRBJ2-1; 9 bases agree with TRBD1. This specimen was CD8+ T cells from cultured PBMCs, taken from culture after CMV antigen stimulation. The clonotype originates from a human donor in good health (CMV status not recorded). Some clones in this sample may be carry-over from other donors' samples. The CDR3 sequence is CASSSATGGGEQFF. In nucleotides, the CDR3 is TGTGCCAGCAGCTCTGCGACAGGGGGGGGTGAGCAGTTCTTC.